This TCR beta chain was captured by sequencing in a study of blood T cell repertoires in COVID-19. As for the study in general: Samples came from the United States, Italy and Spain, spanning acute and convalescent COVID-19. PBMCs, B-cell-depleted T cells, or T cells were the source of the cDNA or gDNA that made up the material.

In the source study's methods: The assay estimated nucleated cells by amplifying reference gene primers. Sequenced by immunoSEQ multiplex PCR; TCRdb stores in-frame clones only, minus some. V and J calls and clone size are copied from that table; D and trimming were computed from the DNA. The repertoire consists of 120,000 or so clones, with about 85% occurring once and the leading ten covering more than 4.5%. The CDR3 spans 15 residues. With 4 bases clipped from V and 3 bases from J, the junction kept 8 bases outside the gene matches. Per germline, CDR1 MDHEN and CDR2 SYDVKM. V usage is TRBV28 and J usage is TRBJ2-5, with 7 bases matching TRBD1. This TCR derives from a human donor in a cohort sampled during active COVID-19. Specimen: peripheral blood. The CDR3 DNA follows: TGTGCCAGCAGTTCCCCGGGACAGACGAAAGAGACCCAGTACTTC. It codes for CASSSPGQTKETQYF.